This is a list of T cell receptor beta chains from one sample in a study of blood T cells in healthy people across ages. Each CDR3 protein is one row after TCRdb ran MiXCR on the 5' RACE reads. The sample records about 1,500,000 distinct CDR3 sequences, over 25% being singletons. Material for sequencing was blood. The receptors stem from a woman aged 30 to 39 in good health. The CDR3 runs from the conserved cysteine through the conserved F or W.

TRBV12-3/TRBV12-4 CASSLAETTQPQHF
TRBV24-1 CATRTRADEQYF
TRBV7-2 CASSQSTSGSRTGELFF
TRBV20-1 CSAISGFPNQPQHF
TRBV3-1 CASSQESSGRPCTDTQYF
TRBV7-9 CASSLDATRYNEQFF
TRBV24-1 CATSDPQGGTDTQYF
TRBV5-1 CATSITGQGISEQFF
TRBV9 CASSVVGGTSTDTQYF
TRBV29-1 CSGTVGWASGSDTQYF
TRBV20-1 CSGYGTQQDEQYF
TRBV2 CASRNLGHTGELFF
TRBV11-2 CASSLAPGGYEQYF
TRBV4-3 CASSQDRSGRIYNEQFF
TRBV12-3/TRBV12-4 CASSSRFLAGSYEQYF
TRBV27 CASSPRGGRVTFF
TRBV6-2/TRBV6-3 CASSNTPTEAFF
TRBV7-2 CASSSRGVPSGNTIYF
TRBV5-5 CASSLLLSGAGANVLTF
TRBV6-2/TRBV6-3 CASSYSMKDGNTGELFF
TRBV5-1 CASGELDEQFF
TRBV3-1 CASSQDGHSGANVLTF
TRBV20-1 CSASGTNDEEQFF
TRBV10-3 CAISEPDRNNYGYTF
TRBV9 CASNATGTPVPQHF
TRBV6-1 CASRVYGQVYEQYF
TRBV10-3 CAILGGPQETQYF
TRBV12-3/TRBV12-4 CASSFPLTNVAEAFF
TRBV28 CASSCYGPQETQYF
TRBV6-5 CASRGRRETQYF
TRBV25-1 CASSESLTANYGYTF